What follows are 5 T cell receptor beta chains derived from one specimen sequenced in a study of identical twins. TCRdb itself ran the 5' RACE reads through MiXCR, one entry per CDR3 protein. The sample carries approximately 890,000 distinct CDR3 sequences, 9% to 15% recorded once. These sequences were also reported in another study, on yellow fever vaccine responses in identical twins.

Sequenced input: PBMCs. These receptors were taken from a woman aged 18-35 years in good health.

This clonotype was seen a handful of times. The chain links TRBV12-3 or TRBV12-4 to TRBJ1-5; D possibly corresponds to TRBD1 (5 bases). The CDR3 runs 16 residues. Trimming pared 9 bases from V and 0 bases from J, leaving 18 bases between. The CDR3 reads CASQMLGGNSNQPQHF. DNA for the CDR3: TGTGCCAGTCAAATGTTGGGGGGAAATAGCAATCAGCCCCAGCATTTT.

The gene calls are TRBV2 and TRBJ2-2; 12 bases align to TRBD2. Germline lookup yields CDR1 SNHLY and CDR2 FYNNEI. CDR3 length: 14 amino acids. The J segment lost 5 bases and the V segment lost 7 bases, leaving 2 bases of the junction unmatched. CDR3 in DNA: TGTGCCAGCAACGGACTAGCGGGAACCGGGGAGCTGTTTTTT. Its protein is CASNGLAGTGELFF.

Concerning this clonotype itself: A junction end diverges from the germline sequence, so it may reflect a read error. This chain joins TRBV6-1 and TRBJ2-1, with 9 bases aligning to TRBD2. This CDR3 is built from 20 residues. Germline assignment: CDR1 MNHNS and CDR2 SASEGT. CDR3 region: CASSKAPPRPGSGRHNEQFF. The CDR3 nucleotides read TGTGCCAGCAGTAAAGCGCCACCCCGCCCCGGCAGCGGGAGGCACAATGAGCAGTTCTTC.

This chain joins TRBV27 and TRBJ2-7; TRBD2 matches 13 bases. CDR1 and CDR2 from the germline V gene are MNHEY and SMNVEV (reference sequence). With 11 bases clipped from V and 2 bases from J, the junction kept 6 bases outside the gene matches. This CDR3 has 14 amino acids. The CDR3 coding sequence is TGTGCCGACGGACTAGCGGGGGCCCCCTACGAGCAGTACGTC. Translation gives CADGLAGAPYEQYV.

This clonotype was counted at least ten times. CDR3 sequence reads: CSANFYNEQFF. The CDR3 bases are TGCAGTGCTAACTTCTACAATGAGCAGTTCTTC. V gene TRBV20-1 combines with J gene TRBJ2-1; the D is unclear. V gave up 4 bases and J gave up 3 bases, with 4 bases separating them. Germline CDR1 reads DFQATT; CDR2 reads SNEGSKA (reference sequence). CDR3 length: 11 amino acids.